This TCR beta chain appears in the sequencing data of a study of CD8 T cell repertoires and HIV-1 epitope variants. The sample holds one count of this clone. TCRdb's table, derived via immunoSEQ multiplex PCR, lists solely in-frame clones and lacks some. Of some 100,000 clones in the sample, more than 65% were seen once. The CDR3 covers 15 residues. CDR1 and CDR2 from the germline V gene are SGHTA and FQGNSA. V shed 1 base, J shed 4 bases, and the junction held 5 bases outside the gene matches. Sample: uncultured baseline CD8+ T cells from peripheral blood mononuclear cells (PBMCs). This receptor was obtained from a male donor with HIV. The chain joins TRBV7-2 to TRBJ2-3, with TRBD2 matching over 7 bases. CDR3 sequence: CASSLVGGGADTQYF. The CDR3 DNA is TGTGCCAGCAGCTTAGTGGGGGGAGGGGCAGATACGCAGTATTTT.